The 10 T cell receptor beta chains in this list originate from one sample, sequenced in a study of post-analysis software for immune sequencing data. Antigen specificity for these receptors is unknown. Study observations and caveats: Patients carried a handful of TRBV segments more frequently than controls did, and TRBV5-6, TRBV5-1 and TRBV20-1 were among them.

Built from TCR beta cDNA, the libraries had unique molecular identifiers in them. A single record per CDR3 protein comes from TCRdb applying MiXCR to the PCR reads. The sample includes 250,000 to 300,000 distinct CDR3 sequences, around 34% seen only once; the top ten take more than 4%. Sequences were obtained from blood. These receptors were taken from a girl aged 10 to 17 with multiple sclerosis.

This clonotype was seen more than once but under ten times. The genes are TRBV12-3 or TRBV12-4 and TRBJ1-4; D gene uncertain. V was pared by 7 bases and J by 8 bases, with 20 bases between. The CDR3 loop spans 15 amino acids. As DNA, the CDR3 is TGTGCCAGCACCTACCCTGGACGGGGAGGAGAAAAACTGTTTTTT. Its translation is CASTYPGRGGEKLFF.

A note on this clonotype: Possible read error: a much larger clone is one base away. This chain links TRBV6-1 with TRBJ2-1; D not certain. The DNA end lines up better with TRBJ2-7; the J call may be wrong. The germline gives CDR1 MNHNS, CDR2 SASEGT. The CDR3 runs 15 residues. CDR3 protein: CASRGPASSYNEQYF. DNA for the CDR3: TGTGCCAGCAGAGGACCCGCGAGCTCCTACAATGAGCAGTACTTC.

There are many counts of this clonotype. CDR3: CSVVLAEGYNEQFF. The DNA of the CDR3 is TGCAGCGTTGTACTAGCGGAGGGCTACAATGAGCAGTTCTTC. The chain combines TRBV29-1 with TRBJ2-1; 8 nucleotides align to TRBD2. J lost 3 bases, V lost 4 bases, and 5 bases had no gene match. Germline assignment: CDR1 SQVTM and CDR2 ANQGSEA. This CDR3 is 14 amino acids long.

This chain uses TRBV7-3 with TRBJ2-1, with 7 bases that match TRBD2. V dropped 5 bases and J dropped 2; count of bases not matched to a gene: 9. CDR1 and CDR2 from the germline V gene are SGHTA and FQGTGA. CDR3 length: 16 residues. The CDR3 loop reads CASSPTSVGPYNEQFF. CDR3 coding DNA: TGTGCCAGCAGCCCTACTAGCGTAGGCCCCTACAATGAGCAGTTCTTC.

This clonotype was seen a handful of times. The CDR3 region has the DNA TGTGCCAGCAGCCTAGCAGATGAAAAACTGTTTTTT. It is translated as CASSLADEKLFF. This sequence joins TRBV3-1 and TRBJ1-4; D uncertain. This CDR3 is 12 amino acids long. Per the germline V gene, CDR1 is LGHDT and CDR2 is YNNKEL (reference sequence). The V end was cut by 4 bases, the J end by 6 bases, with 6 bases between.

J is TRBJ1-6 and V is TRBV12-3 or TRBV12-4; 10 bases line up with TRBD1. The CDR3 runs 14 residues. V dropped 7 bases and J dropped 8; count of bases not matched to a gene: 5. CDR3 loop: CASTLDRGHSPLHF. The CDR3, as DNA: TGTGCCAGCACCTTAGACAGGGGGCATTCACCCCTCCACTTT.

This chain joins TRBV5-6 and TRBJ1-5, with D perhaps TRBD1 (6 bases). V lost 1 base, J lost 8 bases, and 16 bases lay in between. The germline gives CDR1 SGHDT, CDR2 YYEEEE. This CDR3 spans 15 amino acids. CDR3 residues: CASSLRSGAQKPQHF. CDR3 bases: TGTGCCAGCAGCTTGCGCTCGGGGGCTCAGAAGCCCCAGCATTTT.

This clonotype was found a few times. This rearrangement joins TRBV3-1 to TRBJ1-1; D call uncertain. This CDR3 is built from 15 residues. Trimming removed 4 bases from V and 3 bases from J, with 15 bases in between. Germline V gene data show CDR1 as LGHDT and CDR2 as YNNKEL (reference sequence). CDR3 nucleotide sequence: TGTGCCAGCAGCCGAAACACCGGCTTGGACACTGAAGCTTTCTTT. Amino acid sequence: CASSRNTGLDTEAFF.

Details on this clonotype: One junction end does not reproduce the germline sequence, and a read error may be involved. The chain uses TRBV4-2 and TRBJ1-1; D is unresolved. CDR3 length: 14 residues. The germline CDR1 and CDR2 sequences are LGHNA and YNFKEQ. The CDR3 bases are TGTGCCAGCAACCAAGATTGGACTGGGACTGAAGCTTTCTTT. Protein product: CASNQDWTGTEAFF.

The chain joins TRBV20-1 to TRBJ2-1; 10 nucleotides align to TRBD2. This CDR3 has 14 residues. Germline V lookup: CDR1 DFQATT, CDR2 SNEGSKA (reference sequence). J gave up 1 base and V 6 bases, and 3 bases lay outside the gene matches. CDR3 nucleotides: TGCAGTGCCAAACTAGCGGGGTCCTACAATGAGCAGTTCTTC. It yields the protein CSAKLAGSYNEQFF.